A single sample gave rise to the 22 T cell receptor beta chains below, sequenced in a study of regulatory T cells in long-lasting Graves disease. Sample time point: persistent/refractory GD, antithyroid drugs over 5 years with positive TRAb. Isolated PBMC RNA provided the starting material for the TCR library. Relying on iRepertoire HTBI primers and Arm-PCR of CDR3 regions, the team built TCR beta libraries. TCRdb called the multiplex PCR reads again in MiXCR, with one record for every CDR3 protein. The table lists roughly 360,000 distinct CDR3 sequences, roughly 23% of them singletons. This material consisted of peripheral blood mononuclear cells (PBMCs), taken when the disease was refractory, from a patient treated with antithyroid drugs. The receptors were sampled from a middle-aged woman with Graves disease.

There are a few counts of this clonotype. The chain couples TRBV7-6 to TRBJ2-7; 8 nucleotides agree with TRBD2. The CDR3 sequence is 18 residues long. Germline loops: CDR1 SGHVS, CDR2 FNYEAQ. V was pared by 2 bases and J by 3 bases, with 15 bases of the junction left unmatched. CDR3 in DNA: TGTGCCAGCAGCTTAAACCCGTCGGGAGGGACTACCCACTACGAGCAGTACTTC. Amino acids: CASSLNPSGGTTHYEQYF.

This clonotype came up many times. The rearrangement joins TRBV28 to TRBJ1-2; no definite D call. The CDR3 loop spans 11 amino acids. Trimming removed 5 bases from V and 6 bases from J, with 7 bases in between. Germline assignment: CDR1 MDHEN and CDR2 SYDVKM. The CDR3 spells CASSHSHGYTF. The DNA of the CDR3 is TGTGCCAGCAGTCACTCCCATGGCTACACCTTC.

This clonotype showed up many times. The J gene is TRBJ2-7, the V gene TRBV29-1, with D tentatively TRBD2 (5 bases). Germline V CDR1 and CDR2: SQVTM, ANQGSEA. V lost 2 bases to trimming and J lost 6 bases, with 14 bases between them. CDR3 length: 13 amino acids. In DNA form, the CDR3 reads TGCAGCGTTGAACTAGCACGGCCGGGCGAGCAGTACTTC. Its protein product is CSVELARPGEQYF.

The table lists this clonotype with many counts. The V call is TRBV20-1, the J call TRBJ2-7, with 12 bases fitting TRBD2. Germline V lookup: CDR1 DFQATT, CDR2 SNEGSKA (reference sequence). CDR3 size: 15 residues. Unmatched junction bases numbered 8, after V lost 0 bases and J lost 8 bases. The CDR3 sequence is CSAREGGLAGIKQYF. CDR3 sequence (DNA): TGCAGTGCTAGAGAGGGTGGACTAGCGGGAATCAAGCAGTACTTC.

Ten or more counts support this clonotype. This chain connects TRBV28 to TRBJ2-5; either TRBD1 or TRBD2 may supply D (6 bases each). Germline CDR1 MDHEN, CDR2 SYDVKM. This CDR3 is built from 14 residues. V dropped 6 bases and J dropped 5 bases, with 16 bases sitting between them. The CDR3: CASRLLGGWETQYF. In nucleotides, the CDR3 is TGTGCCAGCAGGCTGCTAGGGGGGTGGGAGACCCAGTACTTC. The whole variable domain, remainder taken from reference TRBV28 and TRBJ2-5, is DVKVTQSSRYLVKRTGEKVFLECVQDMDHENMFWYRQDPGLGLRLIYFSYDVKMKEKGDIPEGYSVSREKKERFSLILESASTNQTSMYLCASRLLGGWETQYFGPGTRLLVL.

This chain links TRBV7-2 with TRBJ1-3; D call uncertain. The germline CDR1 and CDR2 sequences are SGHTA and FQGNSA. The CDR3 totals 16 residues. V was clipped by 5 bases and J by 0 bases, with 14 bases between them. CDR3 nucleotides: TGTGCCAGCAGCCTGAATCGACCGAGCTCTGGAAACACCATATATTTT. Encoded protein: CASSLNRPSSGNTIYF.

In this sample, this clonotype turned up once. With only one base between it and a far larger clone, this is likely a read error. The chain couples TRBV10-3 to TRBJ1-1; unclear D gene. Germline loops: CDR1 ENHRY, CDR2 SYGVKD. The CDR3 runs to 17 residues. The CDR3 spells CASRTSLTRELVPETFF. The CDR3 bases are TGTGCCAGCAGAACCTCGTTAACACGGGAGCTAGTACCTGAAACTTTCTTT.

As regards this clonotype: One junction end disagrees with the germline gene, perhaps due to a read error. The chain recombines TRBV4-2 with TRBJ2-2; no reliable D call. The CDR3 length is 16 residues. In germline, CDR1 is LGHNA, CDR2 YNFKEQ. DNA for the CDR3: TGTGCCGGCAGCCAAAACCGTCCGGTCGTCACCGGGGAGCTGTTTTTT. Its protein product is CAGSQNRPVVTGELFF.

This clonotype was recorded a few times. The chain couples TRBV7-6 to TRBJ1-5; 9 bases match TRBD1. The CDR3 spans 15 residues. The germline V gene encodes CDR1 SGHVS and CDR2 FNYEAQ. The trim removed 5 bases at V and 6 bases at J, leaving 8 bases unmatched. The CDR3 DNA reads TGTGCCAGCAGCCCAGGACAGGGGAGCGGTCAGCCCCAGCATTTT. Translating gives CASSPGQGSGQPQHF.

This clonotype showed up many times. The V and J genes are TRBV28 and TRBJ1-6; D might be TRBD1 (5 bases). Trimming took off 5 bases at V and 10 bases at J, with 12 bases between the two ends. The CDR3 runs to 13 residues. Germline V gene lookup returns CDR1 MDHEN and CDR2 SYDVKM. DNA of the CDR3: TGTGCCAGCAGTCGCAGGGTAGGCTCACCCCTCCACTTT. Protein: CASSRRVGSPLHF. The variable domain in full, completed from reference TRBV28 and TRBJ1-6, reads DVKVTQSSRYLVKRTGEKVFLECVQDMDHENMFWYRQDPGLGLRLIYFSYDVKMKEKGDIPEGYSVSREKKERFSLILESASTNQTSMYLCASSRRVGSPLHFGNGTRLTVT.

This clonotype was seen at least ten times. The chain carries TRBV10-1 and TRBJ1-5, with no clear D. V gave up 4 bases and J gave up 4 bases, with 8 bases separating them. CDR1 and CDR2 (germline): WNHNN, SYGVQD (reference sequence). This CDR3 is 13 amino acids long. In nucleotides, the CDR3 is TGCGCCAGCAGTGCGGACTTAAATCAGCCCCAGCATTTT. As protein: CASSADLNQPQHF.

This clonotype was recorded at least ten times. The chain has TRBV6-2 or TRBV6-3 and TRBJ1-2; unclear D gene. CDR3 length equals 13 residues. Deletions cut 2 bases from V and 9 bases from J, with 13 bases between. Germline-derived CDR1 and CDR2 are MNHEY and SVGEGT. CDR3 sequence: CASSYKVGGSYTF. Here the CDR3 DNA reads TGTGCCAGCAGTTACAAGGTGGGCGGGAGCTACACCTTC.

The rearrangement joins TRBV7-3 to TRBJ2-5; 7 bases agree with TRBD2. V trimming: 1 base; J trimming: 4 bases; junction bases outside the gene matches: 6. Germline-derived CDR1 and CDR2 are SGHTA and FQGTGA. The CDR3 contains 15 residues. CDR3 in DNA: TGTGCCAGCAGCTTAATACCGGGGGGTCCAGAGACCCAGTACTTC. Protein sequence: CASSLIPGGPETQYF.

The V gene is TRBV6-1, the J gene TRBJ2-7; no definite D call. The CDR3 extends over 11 amino acids. V shed 5 bases and J shed 4 bases, with 6 bases lying between them. CDR1 is MNHNS and CDR2 is SASEGT in the germline V gene. Here the CDR3 DNA reads TGTGCCAGCAGTAATAAGTACGAGCAGTACTTC. Its translation is CASSNKYEQYF.

Points on this clonotype: Just one base apart from a much larger clone, this may be a read error. The chain carries TRBV6-1 and TRBJ2-7; D may match TRBD1 or TRBD2 (5 bases each). The CDR3 runs 15 residues. Germline V gene sequence: CDR1 MNHNS, CDR2 SASEGT. This chain's CDR3 is CACSEGIAPLYEQYF. The CDR3 nucleotides read TGTGCCTGCAGTGAGGGGATAGCTCCACTCTACGAGCAGTACTTC.

This clonotype was seen a few times. The V call is TRBV28, the J call TRBJ2-2, with D uncertain. CDR3 length equals 13 residues. The V gene lost 8 bases and the J gene lost 7 bases, with 14 bases spanning the gap. Germline V gene data show CDR1 as MDHEN and CDR2 as SYDVKM. The CDR3 DNA follows: TGTGCCAGCTGGGCCCAGCCGATCGGGGAGCTGTTTTTT. Amino acids: CASWAQPIGELFF.

In this sample, this clonotype turned up many times. The chain recombines TRBV28 with TRBJ2-7, with 9 bases aligning to TRBD1. Trimming took 6 bases from V and 5 from J; bases not matched to a gene: 11. The CDR3 runs 15 residues. Germline V gives CDR1 MDHEN, CDR2 SYDVKM. CDR3 nucleotide sequence: TGTGCCAGCAGGCTAAGGTACAGGGGGCCGAACGAGCAGTACTTC. Translated: CASRLRYRGPNEQYF.

This clonotype showed up many times. The chain has TRBV20-1 and TRBJ2-5; possible D gene TRBD1, 6 bases. Looked up from germline, CDR1 is DFQATT and CDR2 is SNEGSKA (reference sequence). The V end lost 3 bases, the J end lost 2 bases, and 13 bases lay between the germline ends. This CDR3 spans 14 amino acids. DNA of the CDR3: TGCAGTGCTAGTCACAGGGTTAGGCAAGAGACCCAGTACTTC. Translating gives CSASHRVRQETQYF.

In its sample, this clonotype was seen a few times. The rearrangement links TRBV20-1 to TRBJ1-1; D may be TRBD1 (5 bases). The CDR3 length is 13 residues. With 5 bases removed from V and 0 bases from J, the gap between germline ends came to 10 bases. Germline V gene lookup returns CDR1 DFQATT and CDR2 SNEGSKA (reference sequence). The CDR3 sequence: CSAPGSMNTEAFF. CDR3 coding DNA: TGCAGTGCTCCAGGGTCCATGAACACTGAAGCTTTCTTT.

The chain recombines TRBV7-3 with TRBJ2-7, with 9 bases fitting TRBD1. The CDR3 has 15 amino acids. Germline loops: CDR1 SGHTA, CDR2 FQGTGA. After removal of 6 bases from V and 1 base from J, the junction contained 7 bases not matched to a gene. The CDR3 bases are TGTGCCAGCAGTCCACGGACAGGGGCGTCCTACGAGCAGTACTTC. This translates into CASSPRTGASYEQYF.

This clonotype turned up a few times. This chain joins TRBV5-1 and TRBJ1-4, with TRBD1 matching over 7 bases. The CDR3 contains 15 residues. The germline gives CDR1 SGHRS, CDR2 YFSETQ. J gave up 2 bases and V 4 bases, and 5 bases lay outside the gene matches. CDR3: CASSPSGQTNEKLFF. CDR3 DNA: TGCGCCAGCAGCCCTTCGGGACAGACTAATGAAAAACTGTTTTTT.

This clonotype was counted ten times or more. A junction end diverges from the germline sequence, so it may reflect a read error. V gene TRBV5-1 combines with J gene TRBJ1-2; 7 bases fit TRBD1. The CDR3 is 13 residues long. Germline assignment: CDR1 SGHRS and CDR2 YFSETQ. The CDR3 coding sequence is TGTGCCAGCAGTTCGGGACAGAGCTATGGCTACACCTTC. It encodes CASSSGQSYGYTF.